The clone carrying this T cell receptor (beta chain) was recorded a few times. Its antigen is undetermined. The data were taken from a study of T cells in Graves' hyperthyroidism and ophthalmopathy. Study as a whole: Blood was drawn when the patient was first diagnosed and still untreated.

It was considered stable Graves' hyperthyroidism when ophthalmopathy did not progress within 18 months. Hyperthyroidism patients were newly diagnosed, had disease duration under 2 months, and were aged 18 to 65 years. Using RNA transcripts as the source, TCR beta CDR3 regions were amplified. Carried out on the TCR CDR3, a first-round RT-PCR used the HTBI primer set. MiXCR, run by TCRdb on the multiplex PCR reads, gives a single entry per CDR3 protein. The sample has a few hundred thousand distinct CDR3 sequences, around 14% seen once. Whole-study findings and limits: Most clonotypes expanded in thyroid above 0.001 were likewise present in blood.

CDR1 SQVTM and CDR2 ANQGSEA come from the germline V gene. V shed 4 bases and J shed 0 bases, with 7 bases lying between them. CDR3 length equals 13 residues. This clonotype was sampled from a woman aged 18-29 years with Graves' hyperthyroidism. Material for sequencing was blood. This sequence joins TRBV29-1 and TRBJ2-1; unclear D gene. CDR3 protein: CSVVAVSYNEQFF. CDR3 nucleotides: TGCAGCGTTGTTGCGGTCTCCTACAATGAGCAGTTCTTC.